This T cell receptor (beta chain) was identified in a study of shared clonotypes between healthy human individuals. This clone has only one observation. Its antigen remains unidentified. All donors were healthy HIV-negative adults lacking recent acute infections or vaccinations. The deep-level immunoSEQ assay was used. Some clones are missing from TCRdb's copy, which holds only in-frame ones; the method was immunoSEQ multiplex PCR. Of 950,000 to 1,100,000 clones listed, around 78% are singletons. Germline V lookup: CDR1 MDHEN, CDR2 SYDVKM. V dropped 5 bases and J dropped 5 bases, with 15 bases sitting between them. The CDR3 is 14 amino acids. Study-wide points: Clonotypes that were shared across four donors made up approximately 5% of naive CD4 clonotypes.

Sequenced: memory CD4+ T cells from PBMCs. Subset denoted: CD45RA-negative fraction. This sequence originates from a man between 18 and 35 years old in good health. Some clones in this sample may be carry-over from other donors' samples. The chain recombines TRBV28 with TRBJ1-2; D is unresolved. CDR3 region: CASSLIDGVYGYTF. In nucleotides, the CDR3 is TGTGCCAGCAGTCTAATTGACGGAGTTTATGGCTACACCTTC.